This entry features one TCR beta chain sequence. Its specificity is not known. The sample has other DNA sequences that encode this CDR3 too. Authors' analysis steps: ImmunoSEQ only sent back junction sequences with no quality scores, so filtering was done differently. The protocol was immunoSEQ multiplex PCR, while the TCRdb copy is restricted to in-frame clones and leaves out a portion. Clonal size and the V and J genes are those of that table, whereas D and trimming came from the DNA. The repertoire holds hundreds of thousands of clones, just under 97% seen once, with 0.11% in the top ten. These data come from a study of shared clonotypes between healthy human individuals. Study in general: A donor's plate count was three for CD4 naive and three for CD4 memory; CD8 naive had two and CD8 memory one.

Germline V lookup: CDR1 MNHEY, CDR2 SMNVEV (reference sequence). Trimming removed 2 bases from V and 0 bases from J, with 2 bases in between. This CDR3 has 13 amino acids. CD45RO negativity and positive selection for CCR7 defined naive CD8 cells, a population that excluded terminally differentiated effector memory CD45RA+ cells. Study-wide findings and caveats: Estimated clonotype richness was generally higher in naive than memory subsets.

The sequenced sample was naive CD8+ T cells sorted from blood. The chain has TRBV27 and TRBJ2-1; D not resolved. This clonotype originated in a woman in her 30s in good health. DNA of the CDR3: TGTGCCAGCAGTTTAAGCTCCTACAATGAGCAGTTCTTC. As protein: CASSLSSYNEQFF.